The entry below describes one TCR beta chain. Its antigen is not identified. The sample contains more than one DNA sequence encoding this CDR3. The time point denotes: cycle 4 day 1 (C4D1), after less than seven weeks of nivolumab. Following autologous stem cell transplantation, relapse occurred in every patient, and exposure to brentuximab vedotin varied. Each best response was a complete response, a partial response or progressive disease. The germline V gene encodes CDR1 GTSNPN and CDR2 SVGIG (reference sequence). The length of the CDR3 is 13 residues. V was shortened by 5 bases and J by 3 bases, with 13 bases between the two germline ends. TCRdb keeps only in-frame clones here, not all; method: immunoSEQ multiplex PCR. The table includes approximately 96,000 clones, more than 85% detected once. This record belongs to a study of PD-1 blockade in classical Hodgkin lymphoma. Whole-study findings and limits: Only CD4+ TCR diversity, not CD8+, had risen significantly by C4D1. Some patients started nivolumab under 1 year after ASCT, and they were excluded.

The TCR sequence derives from a human donor with classical Hodgkin lymphoma. The gene calls are TRBV30 and TRBJ1-2; no clear D. The sample here was peripheral blood mononuclear cells (PBMCs), taken before the fourth cycle of nivolumab. The DNA of the CDR3 is TGTGCCTGGGTTGAGACGGGCTACTATGGCTACACCTTC. Its protein product is CAWVETGYYGYTF.